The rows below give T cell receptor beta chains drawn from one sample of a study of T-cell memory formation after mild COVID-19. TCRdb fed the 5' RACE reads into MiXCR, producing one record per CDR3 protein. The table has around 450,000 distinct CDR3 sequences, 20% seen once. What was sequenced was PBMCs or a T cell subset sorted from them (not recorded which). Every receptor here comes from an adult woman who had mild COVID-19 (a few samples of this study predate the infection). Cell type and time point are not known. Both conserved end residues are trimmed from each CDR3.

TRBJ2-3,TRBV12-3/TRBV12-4,ASSSNEGEGTDTQY
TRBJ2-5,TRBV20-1,SASFNSQETQY
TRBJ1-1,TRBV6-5,ASSYRNMNTEAF
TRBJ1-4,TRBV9,ASSVGQGGEKLF
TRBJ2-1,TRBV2,ASRELPGTSGYNEQF
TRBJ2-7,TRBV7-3,ASSSASASVYEQY
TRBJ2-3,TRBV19,ASNPGLAGAADTQY
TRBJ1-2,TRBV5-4,ASPGAGKGGDGYT
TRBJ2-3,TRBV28,ASSPPGQGGDTQY
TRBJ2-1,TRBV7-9,ASSPPESSYNEQF
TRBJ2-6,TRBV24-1,AIQGGAGANVLT
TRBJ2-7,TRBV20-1,SARGPSGGKQY
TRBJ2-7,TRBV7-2,ASSRTIAGSSYEQY
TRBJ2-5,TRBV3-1,ASRLGAQETQY
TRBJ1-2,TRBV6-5,ASTAGGYGYT
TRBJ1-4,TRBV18,ASSPLHATNEKLF
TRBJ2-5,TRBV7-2,ASSLAGIGETQY
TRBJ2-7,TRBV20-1,SARAGSGGQY
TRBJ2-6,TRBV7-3,ASSGFGSGANVLT
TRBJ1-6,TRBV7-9,ASSLRGKNDSPLH
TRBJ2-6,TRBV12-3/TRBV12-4,ASSSGTSGANVLT
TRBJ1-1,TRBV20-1,SAYTGTVNTEAF